This T cell receptor beta chain was found in a study of cytomegalovirus exposure and HLA in healthy donors. Overall study: An early data release held some 85 million unique TCRs from HLA-typed donors. The study placed roughly four fifths of its approximately 430 genotyped donors in the Caucasian-associated ancestry cluster.

With respect to this clone: Its antigen is unknown.

Likely unrecorded immune exposures existed in these nominally healthy donors. Vbeta (60) and Jbeta (13) primers were used in the PCR. Sequencing used immunoSEQ multiplex PCR; TCRdb keeps in-frame clones, though not all of them. The sample holds about 160,000 clones, roughly 80% seen once. The study, taken as a whole, reports: A later analysis appeared to link common viral pathogens to several of the most significant clusters.

The CDR3 loop spans 13 amino acids. Germline-derived CDR1 and CDR2 are MDHEN and SYDVKM. The V gene lost 6 bases and the J gene lost 2 bases, with 9 bases spanning the gap. The chain combines TRBV28 with TRBJ2-3, with D maybe TRBD2 (5 bases). The sequencing input was PBMCs. This TCR was sampled from a human donor in good health. The CDR3 region is CASRDSATDTQYF. The CDR3 DNA reads as TGTGCCAGCAGGGATAGCGCCACAGATACGCAGTATTTT.